The source of this T cell receptor (beta chain) is a study of T cells in Graves' hyperthyroidism and ophthalmopathy (dated by TCRdb to about 2019). As for the study more broadly: Peripheral blood was collected at initial diagnosis, before any treatment. The 100 or so discovery patients were randomly split 7:3 into training and test sets. The paper describes TCR Vbeta CDR3 sequencing of around 130 peripheral blood samples, made up of 43 ophthalmopathy patients, over 70 hyperthyroidism patients and some 17 progressor patients. In more than 5 Graves' hyperthyroidism patients, the study also compared T-cell repertoires from thyroid tissue with T-cell repertoires from blood. To identify distinguishing TCR V-J signatures, a discovery cohort of some 100 patients was used, comprising fewer than 45 with Graves' ophthalmopathy and under 60 with stable Graves' hyperthyroidism. Prospective prediction of ophthalmopathy was tested in an independent validation cohort of 18 to 20 hyperthyroidism patients and around 16 patients who later progressed to ophthalmopathy. Following sampling, methimazole starting at 30 mg daily was given to hyperthyroidism patients, and high-dose intravenous methylprednisolone was given to ophthalmopathy patients. The paper's findings and limits, for the study overall: No statistical method was used to fix the sample size in advance, and group allocation was not hidden from the investigators. In validation, the model predicted progression to ophthalmopathy a median of approximately 6.6 months before onset, with over 55% sensitivity and roughly 72% specificity. In cross-validation, a model built on a 13 V-J signature told ophthalmopathy apart from stable hyperthyroidism with 87.88% sensitivity and roughly 81% specificity, and in testing the same model reached 80%/75%. Blood samples also contained most of the expanded thyroid clonotypes (frequency above 0.001), which suggests that blood repertoires may reflect thyroid immune responses.

The germline V gene (reference sequence) gives CDR1 as GTSNPN and CDR2 as SVGIG. The CDR3 totals 14 residues, both ends included. Only the CDR3 portion is preserved as DNA: 42 bases, with reading frame beginning at the first base. V and J are truncated by 0 bases and 0 bases respectively, leaving an intervening sequence of 6 bases. About this clonotype itself: What antigen it recognizes has not been identified. This likely comes from a read error, as the CDR3 has no conserved phenylalanine or tryptophan at its end.

Graves' hyperthyroidism was defined as stable when no progression to ophthalmopathy occurred over 18 months of follow-up. Hyperthyroidism patients were newly diagnosed, with disease duration under 2 months, and aged 18 to 65 years. The study excluded patients with uncontrolled infections, other autoimmune diseases, pregnancy or lactation. Diagnoses relied on clinical symptoms, serum thyroxine and TRAb, thyroid ultrasound and orbital computed tomography. Ficoll-Paque density gradient centrifugation was used to isolate PBMCs from 8 to 10 ml of fresh peripheral blood. Trizol reagent was used to extract total RNA, and RNA quality was then checked on an Agilent 2100 Bioanalyzer. The TCR beta CDR3 regions were amplified from the RNA transcripts. The TCR CDR3 was subjected to a first round of RT-PCR using the HTBI primer set and the Qiagen OneStep RT-PCR kit. Libraries were constructed in a second round of multiplex PCR, after which size selection and purification were performed. Sequencing of the libraries was done on an Illumina HiSeq2000 using paired-end 100 bp reads. The authors' pipeline ran thus. Raw data were processed with SOAPnuke, discarding reads with adapters, uncalled bases, mean Phred below 15, or no exact constant-primer or identifier match. High-quality paired reads were merged using COPE v1.2.5, and each unique nucleotide sequence was defined as a clonotype. Clonotypes were aligned to IMGT TRBV, TRBD and TRBJ reference segments using MiTCR v1.1. The analysis was restricted to V-J combinations with a frequency above 0.0001, which together covered over 99% of the repertoires. The TCS score was defined as F50 (clonal expansion) divided by E x V (chaos), with BLOSUM62-based TCRdist calculated between CDR3 peptides within each V-J. Welch's t-statistics and random forest reduced fewer than 550 V-J features to under 15, which were used in a naive Bayes classifier (R e1071). TCRdb reprocessed the public reads (quality trimming at Q25 with fastp, clone calling with MiXCR) and kept in-frame beta chains. CDR3 protein sequences are deduplicated, and each keeps its most common genes and DNA. TCRdb, not the authors, supplied the V and J calls. The sample table records some 690,000 distinct CDR3 sequences; 17% of these occur just once. Of the sample, roughly a sixth is held by the ten largest clones.

This clonotype was sampled from a man between 45 and 60 years old with Graves' hyperthyroidism. The rearrangement combines TRBV30 with TRBJ1-5; the D segment cannot be called with confidence. Material for sequencing was blood. CDR3 loop: CAWSVHVSNQPQHS. The nucleotides are TGTGCCTGGAGTGTACACGTTAGCAATCAGCCCCAGCATTCT.